The 8 T cell receptor beta chains in this list originate from one sample, sequenced in a study of blood T cell repertoires in COVID-19 (TCRdb year 2020). Libraries were made using the immunoSEQ multiplex PCR assay. Here the immuneACCESS table is served through TCRdb, limited to in-frame sequences with V and J called. Missing clones are a known gap in these copies; in checked studies unresolved V genes cover under half, and the rest lacks a known reason. The sample includes 250,000 to 300,000 clones, with 80% to 90% observed a single time. Approximately 10% of the sample belongs to the ten largest clones. Sequences were obtained from peripheral blood. These receptors originate from a woman in her seventies with COVID-19, enrolled during active disease.

The chain is built from TRBV28 and TRBJ2-2, with TRBD1 matching 11 bases. The germline CDR1 and CDR2 sequences are MDHEN and SYDVKM. The CDR3 covers 14 residues. V lost 6 bases and J lost 6; bases outside the gene matches: 3. DNA for the CDR3: TGTGCCAGCAGAGGACAGGGGGCCCCCGGGGAGCTGTTTTTT. Translating it yields CASRGQGAPGELFF.

The rearrangement joins TRBV24-1 to TRBJ2-4; 9 bases fit TRBD2. J lost 0 bases, V lost 5 bases, and 1 base had no gene match. The CDR3 covers 15 residues. Germline CDR1 reads KGHDR; CDR2 reads SFDVKD. CDR3 residues: CATSVREGAKNIQYF. CDR3 in DNA: TGTGCCACCAGTGTGCGGGAGGGAGCCAAAAACATTCAGTACTTC.

This chain links TRBV6-5 with TRBJ1-3; maybe TRBD1 (6 bases). The length of the CDR3 is 16 residues. The V gene's germline CDR1 is MNHEY and CDR2 SVGAGI. Trimming took off 2 bases at V and 1 base at J, with 12 bases between the two ends. DNA of the CDR3: TGTGCCAGCAGTTACGGGGGCCGTCTTTCTGGAAACACCATATATTTT. Protein: CASSYGGRLSGNTIYF.

The rearrangement uses TRBV24-1 and TRBJ2-7, with 8 positions matching TRBD2. The V gene end was trimmed by 8 bases and the J gene end by 3 bases; junction bases not matched to a gene: 8. This CDR3 has 14 residues. Germline-derived CDR1 and CDR2 are KGHDR and SFDVKD. The CDR3 is CATTELADIYEQYF. Here the CDR3 DNA reads TGTGCCACCACGGAACTAGCGGATATCTACGAGCAGTACTTC.

V and J are TRBV7-9 and TRBJ2-5, with 10 bases lining up with TRBD2. With V trimmed by 5 bases and J by 2 bases, 8 bases remained unmatched. Looked up from germline, CDR1 is SEHNR and CDR2 is FQNEAQ (reference sequence). This CDR3 has 16 amino acids. CDR3 amino acids: CASSRGGLAVQETQYF. For the CDR3, the DNA is TGTGCCAGCAGCCGGGGCGGACTAGCGGTTCAAGAGACCCAGTACTTC.

The genes are TRBV7-2 and TRBJ2-7; 7 bases fit TRBD1. The V and J ends lost 5 bases and 4 bases, in that order; junction bases with no gene match: 2. The CDR3 has 12 residues. Germline assignment: CDR1 SGHTA and CDR2 FQGNSA. For the CDR3, the DNA is TGTGCCAGCAGCGCACAGGGGTACGAGCAGTACTTC. Translation gives CASSAQGYEQYF.

The chain has TRBV7-9 and TRBJ2-7, with 11 bases lining up with TRBD1. V trimming: 4 bases; J trimming: 5 bases; junction bases outside the gene matches: 7. The CDR3 contains 15 residues. Germline V gives CDR1 SEHNR, CDR2 FQNEAQ (reference sequence). The CDR3 here is CASSWPDRGLNEQYF. Here the CDR3 DNA reads TGTGCCAGCAGCTGGCCGGACAGGGGGCTTAACGAGCAGTACTTC.

The chain employs TRBV12-2 and TRBJ1-5. TRBV12-2 is marked as a pseudogene. This CDR3 is 13 amino acids long. In DNA, the CDR3 is TGTGCAAGTCGCTTAGGGGGGGGCCAGCCCCAGCATTTT. It translates to CASRLGGGQPQHF.